The 28 T cell receptor beta chains reported below all come from one sample, sequenced in a study of cytomegalovirus exposure and HLA in healthy donors. In the PCR, 60 Vbeta and 13 Jbeta primers were used. Sequenced by immunoSEQ multiplex PCR; TCRdb stores in-frame clones only, minus some. This sample's table has tens of thousands of clones. Material for sequencing was PBMCs. The receptors originated from a woman in her forties in good health and CMV-seropositive.

The chain couples TRBV7-8 to TRBJ2-3; D unclear. V was trimmed by 3 bases and J by 1 base, leaving 14 bases between them. Germline CDR1 and CDR2: SGHVS and FQNEAQ. There are 16 residues in the CDR3. CDR3: CASSFEPPSGTDTQYF. Here the CDR3 DNA reads TGTGCCAGCAGCTTCGAGCCTCCCAGCGGCACAGATACGCAGTATTTT.

The chain employs TRBV2 and TRBJ2-1; tentatively, D is TRBD2 (6 bases). The CDR3 length is 15 residues. Germline CDR1 SNHLY, CDR2 FYNNEI. Trimming took 1 base from V and 6 from J, leaving 13 bases between them. The CDR3 DNA follows: TGTGCCAGCAGTGAAGTAGGTCTAGCGTTCAATGAGCAGTTCTTC. Its translation is CASSEVGLAFNEQFF.

V and J are TRBV5-4 and TRBJ2-5, with D unclear. The CDR3 runs 14 residues. V was shortened by 0 bases and J by 5 bases, with 11 bases between the two germline ends. The germline V gene has CDR1 SGHNT and CDR2 YYREEE (reference sequence). The chain's CDR3 is CASSLGPLRETQYF. CDR3 nucleotides: TGTGCCAGCAGCTTGGGCCCGCTGCGGGAGACCCAGTACTTC.

The genes are TRBV5-1 and TRBJ2-5; tentative D call: TRBD1 (6 bases). The V end lost 3 bases, the J end lost 0 bases, and 9 bases lay between the germline ends. From germline, CDR1 is SGHRS and CDR2 YFSETQ. This CDR3 is built from 14 residues. The CDR3 is CASSCAGDQETQYF. The CDR3 DNA is TGCGCCAGCAGCTGCGCAGGGGACCAAGAGACCCAGTACTTC.

The chain has TRBV7-3 and TRBJ1-1; 8 positions match TRBD1. CDR3 length equals 14 residues. V lost 2 bases, J lost 4 bases, and 3 bases stayed unmatched. Looked up from germline, CDR1 is SGHTA and CDR2 is FQGTGA. The CDR3 DNA sequence: TGTGCCAGCAGCTTACACGGACAGGGCACTGAAGCTTTCTTT. Amino acids: CASSLHGQGTEAFF.

The rearrangement links TRBV7-3 to TRBJ2-1; TRBD2 matches 9 bases. The V segment lost 3 bases and the J segment 4 bases; nucleotides outside the gene matches: 7. CDR3 length: 16 amino acids. The V gene's germline CDR1 is SGHTA and CDR2 FQGTGA. The CDR3 protein is CASSFYIAGAYNEQFF. CDR3 in DNA: TGTGCCAGCAGCTTTTATATAGCGGGAGCTTACAATGAGCAGTTCTTC. The variable domain in full, completed from reference TRBV7-3 and TRBJ2-1, reads GAGVSQTPSNKVTEKGKYVELRCDPISGHTALYWYRQSLGQGPEFLIYFQGTGAADDSGLPNDRFFAVRPEGSVSTLKIQRTERGDSAVYLCASSFYIAGAYNEQFFGPGTRLTVL.

This chain connects TRBV10-3 to TRBJ2-1; D may be TRBD1 (6 bases). V lost 4 bases, J lost 5 bases, and 12 bases lay in between. The CDR3 is made up of 14 amino acids. CDR1 is ENHRY and CDR2 is SYGVKD in the germline V gene. CDR3 amino acids: CAISGRTVDNEQFF. CDR3 sequence (DNA): TGTGCCATCAGTGGGCGGACAGTTGACAATGAGCAGTTCTTC.

The genes are TRBV11-2 and TRBJ1-1, with 9 positions matching TRBD1. Germline V gene lookup returns CDR1 SGHAT and CDR2 FQNNGV. The length of the CDR3 is 15 residues. V lost 6 bases and J lost 1; bases outside the gene matches: 6. The DNA of the CDR3 is TGTGCCAGCAGAATATTGGGACAGGGGAACACTGAAGCTTTCTTT. This translates into CASRILGQGNTEAFF.

V and J are TRBV7-9 and TRBJ2-7; D is uncertain. Germline CDR1 SEHNR, CDR2 FQNEAQ (reference sequence). Trimming stripped 4 bases from V and 1 base from J, with 5 bases between. The CDR3 is made up of 12 amino acids. CDR3 DNA: TGTGCCAGCAGCTCATTTTCCTACGAGCAGTACTTC. This encodes CASSSFSYEQYF.

The chain carries TRBV7-9 and TRBJ1-2, with unresolved D. Germline V gives CDR1 SEHNR, CDR2 FQNEAQ (reference sequence). This CDR3 spans 13 amino acids. Trimming took off 6 bases at V and 8 bases at J, with 16 bases between the two ends. CDR3 bases: TGTGCCAGCAGAAGAGAGGGCAGTCTCGGCTACACCTTC. Its translation is CASRREGSLGYTF. Combining the CDR3 with reference TRBV7-9 and TRBJ1-2 gives the whole variable domain DTGVSQNPRHKITKRGQNVTFRCDPISEHNRLYWYRQTLGQGPEFLTYFQNEAQLEKSRLLSDRFSAERPKGSFSTLEIQRTEQGDSAMYLCASRREGSLGYTFGSGTRLTVV.

The chain uses TRBV6-5 and TRBJ1-1; no clear D. V lost 10 bases to trimming and J lost 0 bases, with 12 bases between them. Germline V gives CDR1 MNHEY, CDR2 SVGAGI. The CDR3 covers 13 residues. This CDR3 reads CATEAGMNTEAFF. CDR3 sequence (DNA): TGTGCCACGGAGGCGGGTATGAACACTGAAGCTTTCTTT.

The chain recombines TRBV4-3 with TRBJ2-1; 7 nucleotides match TRBD2. This CDR3 contains 17 residues. Trimming took 0 bases from V and 1 from J; bases not matched to a gene: 6. Per germline, CDR1 LGHNA and CDR2 YSLEER. The CDR3 bases are TGCGCCAGCAGCCAAGATATCGGCGGGAGATCCTACAATGAGCAGTTCTTC. As protein: CASSQDIGGRSYNEQFF.

J is TRBJ1-6 and V is TRBV30; 7 bases map to TRBD1. The germline V gene encodes CDR1 GTSNPN and CDR2 SVGIG (reference sequence). Unmatched junction bases numbered 3, after V lost 3 bases and J lost 7 bases. The CDR3 covers 13 residues. The DNA for the CDR3 is TGTGCCTGGAGCGACAGGGAAAATTCACCCCTCCACTTT. Translating it yields CAWSDRENSPLHF.

The chain uses TRBV13 and TRBJ1-1; D is perhaps TRBD1 (5 bases). The CDR3 runs to 15 residues. V shed 5 bases and J shed 2 bases, with 15 bases lying between them. The V gene's germline CDR1 is PRHDT and CDR2 FYEKMQ (reference sequence). CDR3 residues: CASSPGRRANTEAFF. CDR3 DNA sequence: TGTGCCAGCAGCCCCGGTCGCAGGGCAAACACTGAAGCTTTCTTT.

The chain employs TRBV6-6 and TRBJ1-2, with D perhaps matching TRBD1 (6 bases). Trimming took 2 bases from V and 8 from J, leaving 18 bases between them. Germline V gene sequence: CDR1 MNHNY, CDR2 SVGAGI (reference sequence). CDR3 length equals 15 residues. The CDR3 nucleotides read TGTGCCAGCAGTTACAGCGGACAGCTTCAAAGCGGCTACACCTTC. The encoded protein is CASSYSGQLQSGYTF.

The rearrangement uses TRBV7-2 and TRBJ2-5; 11 bases agree with TRBD2. CDR1 is SGHTA, CDR2 FQGNSA, per germline. The CDR3 length is 15 residues. After removal of 5 bases from V and 10 bases from J, the junction contained 12 bases not matched to a gene. CDR3 in DNA: TGTGCCAGCAGCCTTTCGACTAGCGGGACGGGGGACCAGTACTTC. This sequence encodes CASSLSTSGTGDQYF. The full variable domain, its missing parts supplied by reference TRBV7-2 and TRBJ2-5, is GAGVSQSPSNKVTEKGKDVELRCDPISGHTALYWYRQSLGQGLEFLIYFQGNSAPDKSGLPSDRFSAERTGGSVSTLTIQRTQQEDSAVYLCASSLSTSGTGDQYFGPGTRLLVL.

The chain uses TRBV19 and TRBJ2-4; 9 bases are a match to TRBD1. CDR1 is LNHDA, CDR2 SQIVND, per germline (reference sequence). The length of the CDR3 is 14 residues. Trimming at V came to 7 bases and at J to 7 bases, leaving 8 bases not matched to a gene. The CDR3 sequence: CASKAVQGANIQYF. As DNA, the CDR3 is TGTGCCAGTAAGGCGGTACAGGGGGCCAACATTCAGTACTTC.

This rearrangement joins TRBV11-2 to TRBJ2-5; 8 bases align to TRBD1. The CDR3 contains 14 residues. Germline lookup yields CDR1 SGHAT and CDR2 FQNNGV. Losses at the gene ends were 3 bases for V and 1 base for J; bases not matched to a gene: 1. This chain's CDR3 is CASSLGTGQETQYF. CDR3 nucleotide sequence: TGTGCCAGCAGCTTGGGGACAGGCCAAGAGACCCAGTACTTC. The whole variable domain, filled in from reference TRBV11-2 and TRBJ2-5, reads EAGVAQSPRYKIIEKRQSVAFWCNPISGHATLYWYQQILGQGPKLLIQFQNNGVVDDSQLPKDRFSAERLKGVDSTLKIQPAKLEDSAVYLCASSLGTGQETQYFGPGTRLLVL.

This sequence joins TRBV11-2 and TRBJ2-3; 10 bases map to TRBD2. CDR1 and CDR2 (germline): SGHAT, FQNNGV. Germline trimming cut 2 bases from V and 4 bases from J; bases unmatched to any gene: 9. There are 17 residues in the CDR3. CDR3 in amino acids: CASSLSLAGGWADTQYF. CDR3 nucleotides: TGTGCCAGCAGCTTATCGTTAGCGGGGGGCTGGGCAGATACGCAGTATTTT.

The rearrangement joins TRBV7-9 to TRBJ1-1, with a possible D match to TRBD1 (5 bases). The CDR3 totals 14 residues. Per the germline V gene, CDR1 is SEHNR and CDR2 is FQNEAQ (reference sequence). The V and J ends lost 1 base and 1 base respectively, with 7 bases between them. The chain's CDR3 is CASSLVTENTEAFF. The CDR3 region has the DNA TGTGCCAGCAGCTTAGTGACAGAGAACACTGAAGCTTTCTTT.

This chain links TRBV29-1 with TRBJ2-1; possible D gene TRBD2, 7 bases. Germline CDR1 and CDR2: SQVTM and ANQGSEA. The CDR3 has 13 amino acids. Trimming took 5 bases from V and 4 from J, leaving 12 bases between them. The CDR3 DNA sequence: TGCAGCGTTCAAGGGGGGGATTACAATGAGCAGTTCTTC. It is translated as CSVQGGDYNEQFF.

The chain employs TRBV6-1 and TRBJ2-3; 7 nucleotides line up with TRBD1. This CDR3 contains 15 residues. CDR1 and CDR2 (germline): MNHNS, SASEGT. V lost 4 bases to trimming and J lost 0 bases; unmatched junction nucleotides: 4. The CDR3, as DNA: TGTGCCAGCAGTGCTTTGACAGGGAGCACAGATACGCAGTATTTT. This codes for CASSALTGSTDTQYF.

V is TRBV10-3 and J is TRBJ1-2; 8 bases are a match to TRBD1. The CDR3 extends over 14 amino acids. Losses at the gene ends were 2 bases for V and 8 bases for J; bases not matched to a gene: 7. Germline lookup yields CDR1 ENHRY and CDR2 SYGVKD. The CDR3 sequence is CAISEKIGTGGYTF. CDR3 sequence (DNA): TGTGCCATCAGTGAGAAGATCGGGACAGGCGGCTACACCTTC.

The chain recombines TRBV4-2 with TRBJ2-6; possibly TRBD1 for D (6 bases). V lost 5 bases to trimming and J lost 0 bases, with 20 bases between them. The CDR3 is 19 amino acids. Germline-derived CDR1 and CDR2 are LGHNA and YNFKEQ. This CDR3 reads CASSVPFGGTSSGANVLTF. CDR3 DNA sequence: TGTGCCAGCAGCGTCCCTTTTGGGGGCACAAGCTCTGGGGCCAACGTCCTGACTTTC.

The V call is TRBV13, the J call TRBJ2-7, with TRBD1 as a possible D gene (5 bases). With 5 bases removed from V and 2 bases from J, the gap between germline ends came to 16 bases. The CDR3 is 15 residues long. Germline CDR1 and CDR2: PRHDT and FYEKMQ (reference sequence). CDR3 in amino acids: CASSPGPKVPYEQYF. DNA for the CDR3: TGTGCCAGCAGCCCAGGGCCCAAAGTCCCCTACGAGCAGTACTTC.

CDR3 in amino acids: CSVARSGETQYF. CDR3 nucleotide sequence: TGCAGCGTTGCAAGGTCGGGGGAGACCCAGTACTTC. The chain joins TRBV29-1 to TRBJ2-5; D possibly corresponds to TRBD2 (5 bases). The CDR3 has 12 residues. CDR1 is SQVTM and CDR2 is ANQGSEA in the germline V gene. Between the trimmed V and J ends, which lost 4 bases and 5 bases, there was a span of 11 bases.

The chain joins TRBV23-1 to TRBJ2-1; possibly TRBD1 for D (7 bases). TRBV23-1 is an open reading frame, and its role is uncertain. This CDR3 is 14 amino acids long. Trimming removed 2 bases at V and 8 bases at J, with 13 bases between. This chain's CDR3 is CASSQIRGEDEQFF. The CDR3 DNA sequence: TGCGCCAGCAGTCAAATCAGGGGGGAGGATGAGCAGTTCTTC.

The CDR3 DNA reads as TGTGCCAGCAGTGAGCTAGAGGCAGTTTCCGGGGAGCTGTTTTTT. Protein sequence: CASSELEAVSGELFF. This chain links TRBV2 with TRBJ2-2; no clear D. The V gene lost 3 bases and the J gene lost 6 bases, with 14 bases spanning the gap. Looked up from germline, CDR1 is SNHLY and CDR2 is FYNNEI. CDR3 length: 15 amino acids.